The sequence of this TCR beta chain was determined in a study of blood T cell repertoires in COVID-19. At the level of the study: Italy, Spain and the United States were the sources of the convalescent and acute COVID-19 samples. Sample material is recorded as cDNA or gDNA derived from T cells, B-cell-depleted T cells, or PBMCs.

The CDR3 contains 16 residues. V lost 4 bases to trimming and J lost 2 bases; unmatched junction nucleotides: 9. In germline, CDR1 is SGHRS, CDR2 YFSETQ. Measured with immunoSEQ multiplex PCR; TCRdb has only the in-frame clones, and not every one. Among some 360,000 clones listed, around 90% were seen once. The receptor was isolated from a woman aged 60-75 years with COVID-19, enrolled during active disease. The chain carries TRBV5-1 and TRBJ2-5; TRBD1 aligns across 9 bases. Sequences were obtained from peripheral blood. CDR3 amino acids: CASSLGQGMGQETQYF. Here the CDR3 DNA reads TGCGCCAGCAGCCTCGGACAGGGGATGGGGCAAGAGACCCAGTACTTC.